This record looks at one T cell receptor (beta chain) sequence and its context. What it recognizes is unknown. The table came from immunoSEQ multiplex PCR; TCRdb's copy has only in-frame clones and leaves some out. The sample records tens of thousands of clones, around 86% being singletons. Trimming took 5 bases from V and 3 from J; bases not matched to a gene: 9. CDR1 is LNHDA, CDR2 SQIVND, per germline (reference sequence). This CDR3 has 16 residues. The source of the sample is a study of T cell responses to AZD1222 COVID-19 vaccine. The study's findings and limits: Increased Spike-specific TCR breadth and depth were observed after two AZD1222 doses. Spike was spanned by vaccine-associated CD4 TCRs, with dominance at 160-218 and 743-854. Donors, mostly white British, included more females; clonal diversity was possibly underestimated.

The V call is TRBV19, the J call TRBJ2-7, with TRBD2 identical over 11 bases. The sequence was collected from an adult in good health. Source: peripheral blood, taken on day 0 of AZD1222 vaccination. In DNA, the CDR3 is TGTGCCAGTAGTCCAAGGACTAGCGGGTTCCTCTACGAGCAGTACTTC. Translating it yields CASSPRTSGFLYEQYF. Using reference TRBV19 and TRBJ2-7 for the parts outside the CDR3, the full variable domain is DGGITQSPKYLFRKEGQNVTLSCEQNLNHDAMYWYRQDPGQGLRLIYYSQIVNDFQKGDIAEGYSVSREKKESFPLTVTSAQKNPTAFYLCASSPRTSGFLYEQYFGPGTRLTVT.